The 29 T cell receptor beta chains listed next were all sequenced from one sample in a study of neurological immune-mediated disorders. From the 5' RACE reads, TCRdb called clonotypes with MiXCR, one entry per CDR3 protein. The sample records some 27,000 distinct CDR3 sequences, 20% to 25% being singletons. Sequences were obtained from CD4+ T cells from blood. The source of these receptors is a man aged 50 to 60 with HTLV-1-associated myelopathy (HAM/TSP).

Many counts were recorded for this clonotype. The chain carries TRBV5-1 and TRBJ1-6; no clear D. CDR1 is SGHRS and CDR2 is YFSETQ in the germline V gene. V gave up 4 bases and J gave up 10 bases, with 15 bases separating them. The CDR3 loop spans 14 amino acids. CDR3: CASSGEITESPLHF. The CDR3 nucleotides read TGCGCCAGCAGCGGGGAGATAACTGAATCACCCCTCCACTTT.

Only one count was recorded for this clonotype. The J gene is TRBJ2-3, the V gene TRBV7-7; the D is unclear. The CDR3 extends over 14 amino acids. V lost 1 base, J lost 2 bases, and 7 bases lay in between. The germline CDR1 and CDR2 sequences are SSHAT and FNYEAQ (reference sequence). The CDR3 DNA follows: TGTGCCAGCAGCTTAGTGTGGGACACAGATACGCAGTATTTT. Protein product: CASSLVWDTDTQYF. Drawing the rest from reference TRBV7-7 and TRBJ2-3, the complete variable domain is GAGVSQSPRYKVTKRGQDVTLRCDPISSHATLYWYQQALGQGPEFLTYFNYEAQPDKSGLPSDRFSAERPEGSISTLTIQRTEQRDSAMYRCASSLVWDTDTQYFGPGTRLTVL.

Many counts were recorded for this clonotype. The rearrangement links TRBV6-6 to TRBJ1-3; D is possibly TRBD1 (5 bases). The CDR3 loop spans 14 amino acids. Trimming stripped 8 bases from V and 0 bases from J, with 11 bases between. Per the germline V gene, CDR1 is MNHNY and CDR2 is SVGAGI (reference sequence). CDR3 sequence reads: CASSKGYSGNTIYF. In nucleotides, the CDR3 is TGTGCCAGCTCGAAGGGGTACTCTGGAAACACCATATATTTT.

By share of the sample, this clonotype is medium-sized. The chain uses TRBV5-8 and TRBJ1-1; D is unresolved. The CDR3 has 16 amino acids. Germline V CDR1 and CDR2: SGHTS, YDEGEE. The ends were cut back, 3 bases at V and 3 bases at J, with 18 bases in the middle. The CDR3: CASSSSRRVGDTEAFF. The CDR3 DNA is TGTGCCAGCAGCTCATCCCGGAGGGTTGGGGACACTGAAGCTTTCTTT.

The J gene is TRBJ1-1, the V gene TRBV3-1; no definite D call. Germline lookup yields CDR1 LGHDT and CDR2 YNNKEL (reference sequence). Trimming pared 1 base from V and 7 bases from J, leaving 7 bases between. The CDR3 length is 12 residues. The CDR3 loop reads CASSQVMGEAFF. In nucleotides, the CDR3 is TGTGCCAGCAGCCAAGTTATGGGTGAAGCTTTCTTT.

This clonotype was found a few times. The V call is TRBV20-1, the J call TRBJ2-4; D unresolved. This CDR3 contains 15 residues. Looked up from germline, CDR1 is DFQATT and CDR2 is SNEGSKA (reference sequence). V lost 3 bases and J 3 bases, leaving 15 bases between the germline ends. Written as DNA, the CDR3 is TGCAGTGCTAGCCCTCGGGTTTGGGACAAAAACATTCAGTACTTC. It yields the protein CSASPRVWDKNIQYF.

The CDR3 bases are TGCGCCACCAGACTGGGTGGGTCCTACGAGCAGTACTTC. Protein product: CATRLGGSYEQYF. The chain carries TRBV10-2 and TRBJ2-7; D is unclear. Germline assignment: CDR1 WSHSY and CDR2 SAAADI. The CDR3 extends over 13 amino acids. V was pared by 10 bases and J by 1 base, with 14 bases between.

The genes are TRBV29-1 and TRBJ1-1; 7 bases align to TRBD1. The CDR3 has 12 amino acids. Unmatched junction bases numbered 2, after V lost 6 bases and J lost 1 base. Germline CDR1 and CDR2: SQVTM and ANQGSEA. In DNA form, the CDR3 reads TGCAGCGTGGGACAGACGAACACTGAAGCTTTCTTT. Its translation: CSVGQTNTEAFF.

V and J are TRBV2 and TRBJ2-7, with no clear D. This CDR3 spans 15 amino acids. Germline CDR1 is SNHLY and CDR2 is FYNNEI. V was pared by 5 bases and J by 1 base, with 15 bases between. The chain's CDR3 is CASSPRPMVSYEQYF. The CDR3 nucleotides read TGTGCCAGCAGTCCCCGCCCGATGGTTTCCTACGAGCAGTACTTC. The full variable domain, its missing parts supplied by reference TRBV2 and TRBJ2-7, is EPEVTQTPSHQVTQMGQEVILRCVPISNHLYFYWYRQILGQKVEFLVSFYNNEISEKSEIFDDQFSVERPDGSNFTLKIRSTKLEDSAMYFCASSPRPMVSYEQYFGPGTRLTVT.

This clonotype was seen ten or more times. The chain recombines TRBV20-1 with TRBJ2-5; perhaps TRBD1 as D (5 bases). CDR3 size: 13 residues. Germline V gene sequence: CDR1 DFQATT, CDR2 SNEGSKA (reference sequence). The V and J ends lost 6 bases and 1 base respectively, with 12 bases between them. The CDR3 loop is CSAHVGAQETQYF. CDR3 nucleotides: TGCAGTGCCCACGTAGGGGCCCAAGAGACCCAGTACTTC.

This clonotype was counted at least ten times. DNA of the CDR3: TGCGCCAGCAGCTCGGGACAGGGAGGGGTGGGTACGCAGTATTTT. Its translation: CASSSGQGGVGTQYF. The chain combines TRBV5-1 with TRBJ2-3; TRBD1 matches at 9 bases. V shed 3 bases and J 8 bases; nucleotides not matched to a gene: 10. CDR1 SGHRS and CDR2 YFSETQ come from the germline V gene. The CDR3 has 15 residues.

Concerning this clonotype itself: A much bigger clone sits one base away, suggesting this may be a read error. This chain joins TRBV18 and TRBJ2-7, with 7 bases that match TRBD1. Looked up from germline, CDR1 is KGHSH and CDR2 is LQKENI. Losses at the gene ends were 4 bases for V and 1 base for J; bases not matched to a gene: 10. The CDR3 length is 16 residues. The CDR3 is CASSHTFTGASYEQYF. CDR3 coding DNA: TGTGCCAGCTCACACACTTTTACAGGGGCGTCCTACGAGCAGTACTTC. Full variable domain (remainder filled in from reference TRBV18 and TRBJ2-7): NAGVMQNPRHLVRRRGQEARLRCSPMKGHSHVYWYRQLPEEGLKFMVYLQKENIIDESGMPKERFSAEFPKEGPSILRIQQVVRGDSAAYFCASSHTFTGASYEQYFGPGTRLTVT.

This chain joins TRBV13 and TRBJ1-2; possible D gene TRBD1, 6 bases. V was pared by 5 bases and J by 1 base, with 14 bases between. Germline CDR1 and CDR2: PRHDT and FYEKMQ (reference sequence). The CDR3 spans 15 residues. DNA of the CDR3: TGTGCCAGCAGCCCCAGGACAGACCTTAACTATGGCTACACCTTC. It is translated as CASSPRTDLNYGYTF.

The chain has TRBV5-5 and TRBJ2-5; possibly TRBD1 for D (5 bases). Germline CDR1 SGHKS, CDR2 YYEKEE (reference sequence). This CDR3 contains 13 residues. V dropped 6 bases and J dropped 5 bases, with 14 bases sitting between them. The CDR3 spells CASTQPGWETQYF. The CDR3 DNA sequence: TGTGCCAGCACCCAGCCAGGGTGGGAGACCCAGTACTTC.

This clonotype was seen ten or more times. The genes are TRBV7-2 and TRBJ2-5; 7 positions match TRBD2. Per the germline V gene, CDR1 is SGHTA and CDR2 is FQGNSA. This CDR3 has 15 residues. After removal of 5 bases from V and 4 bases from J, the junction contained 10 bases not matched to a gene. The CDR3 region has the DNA TGTGCCAGCAGCGGGCTAACTAGCGCGCTAGAGACCCAGTACTTC. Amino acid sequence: CASSGLTSALETQYF.

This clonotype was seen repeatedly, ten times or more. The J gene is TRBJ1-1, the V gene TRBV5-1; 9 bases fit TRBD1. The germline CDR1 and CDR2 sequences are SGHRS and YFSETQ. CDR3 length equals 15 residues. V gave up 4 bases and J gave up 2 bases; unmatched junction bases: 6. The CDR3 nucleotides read TGCGCCAGCAGCGGCGGGGACAGGGCTAACACTGAAGCTTTCTTT. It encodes CASSGGDRANTEAFF.

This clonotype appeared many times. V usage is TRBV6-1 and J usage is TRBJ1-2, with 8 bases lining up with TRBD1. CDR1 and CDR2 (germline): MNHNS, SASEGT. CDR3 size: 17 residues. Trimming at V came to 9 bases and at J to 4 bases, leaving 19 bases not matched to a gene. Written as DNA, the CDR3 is TGTGCCAGTGCCCCCCCCGGGACAGGATACGCGACCTATGGCTACACCTTC. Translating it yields CASAPPGTGYATYGYTF.

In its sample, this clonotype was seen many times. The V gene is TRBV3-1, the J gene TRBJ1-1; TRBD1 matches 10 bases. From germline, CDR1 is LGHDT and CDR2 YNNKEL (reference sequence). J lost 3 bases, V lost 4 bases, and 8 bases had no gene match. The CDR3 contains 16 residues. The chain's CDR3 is CASSPRDRGDHTEAFF. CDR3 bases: TGTGCCAGCAGCCCCCGGGACAGGGGTGATCACACTGAAGCTTTCTTT.

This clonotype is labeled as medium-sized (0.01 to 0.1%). DNA for the CDR3: TGCAGTGCTAGAGAAATTGGGAGGACAGGGGACGAGCAGTACTTC. Protein: CSAREIGRTGDEQYF. V is TRBV20-1 and J is TRBJ2-7; 9 bases are shared with TRBD1. With 0 bases clipped from V and 5 bases from J, the junction kept 8 bases outside the gene matches. Germline lookup yields CDR1 DFQATT and CDR2 SNEGSKA (reference sequence). This CDR3 is built from 15 residues.

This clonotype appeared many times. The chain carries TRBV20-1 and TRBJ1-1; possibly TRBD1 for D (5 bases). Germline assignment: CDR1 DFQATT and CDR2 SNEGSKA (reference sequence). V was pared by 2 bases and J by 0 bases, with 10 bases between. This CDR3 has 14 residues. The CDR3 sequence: CSARPRQMNTEAFF. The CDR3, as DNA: TGCAGTGCTAGACCTAGACAGATGAACACTGAAGCTTTCTTT.

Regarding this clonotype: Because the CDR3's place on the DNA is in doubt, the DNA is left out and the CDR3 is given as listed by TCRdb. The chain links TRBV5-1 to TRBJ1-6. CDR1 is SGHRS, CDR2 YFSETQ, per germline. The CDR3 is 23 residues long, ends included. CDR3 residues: CASSFYICSAPGSAGGNNSPLHF.

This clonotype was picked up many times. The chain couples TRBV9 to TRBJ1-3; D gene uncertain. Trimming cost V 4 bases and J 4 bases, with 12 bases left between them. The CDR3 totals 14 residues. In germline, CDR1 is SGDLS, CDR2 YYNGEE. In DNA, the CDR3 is TGTGCCAGCAGCCCGCAATCCGGGGGAAACACCATATATTTT. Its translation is CASSPQSGGNTIYF.

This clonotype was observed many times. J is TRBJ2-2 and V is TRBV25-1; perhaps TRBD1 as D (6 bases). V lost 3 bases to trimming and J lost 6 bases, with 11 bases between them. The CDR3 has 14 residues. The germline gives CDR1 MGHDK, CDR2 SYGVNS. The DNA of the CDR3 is TGTGCCAGCAGTGACCCCAGGGGAGCCGGGGAGCTGTTTTTT. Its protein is CASSDPRGAGELFF.

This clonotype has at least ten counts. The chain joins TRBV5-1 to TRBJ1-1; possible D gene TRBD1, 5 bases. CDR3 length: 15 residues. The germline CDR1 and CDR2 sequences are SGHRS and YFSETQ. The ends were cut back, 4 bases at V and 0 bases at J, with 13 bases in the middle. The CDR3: CASSPAGGMNTEAFF. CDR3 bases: TGCGCCAGCAGCCCCGCTGGGGGGATGAACACTGAAGCTTTCTTT.

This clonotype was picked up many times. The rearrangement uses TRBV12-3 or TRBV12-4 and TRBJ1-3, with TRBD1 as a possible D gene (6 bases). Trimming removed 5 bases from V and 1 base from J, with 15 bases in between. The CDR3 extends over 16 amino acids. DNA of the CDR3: TGTGCCAGCAGTGGGGGGGGCACAGGATCTGGAAACACCATATATTTT. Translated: CASSGGGTGSGNTIYF.

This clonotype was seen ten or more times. The CDR3 coding sequence is TGTGCCAGCAGCTTATGGTTCAGAGGGGGTCAGCCCCAGCATTTT. Its protein is CASSLWFRGGQPQHF. This chain joins TRBV7-2 and TRBJ1-5; maybe TRBD1 (6 bases). This CDR3 has 15 residues. Germline V lookup: CDR1 SGHTA, CDR2 FQGNSA. V lost 2 bases and J 6 bases, leaving 14 bases between the germline ends.

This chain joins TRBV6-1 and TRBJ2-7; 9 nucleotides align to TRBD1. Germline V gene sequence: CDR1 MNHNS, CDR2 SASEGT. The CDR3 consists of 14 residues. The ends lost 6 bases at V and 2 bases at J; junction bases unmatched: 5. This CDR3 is CASSPDRGPYEQYF. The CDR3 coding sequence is TGTGCCAGCAGCCCGGACAGGGGCCCCTACGAGCAGTACTTC.

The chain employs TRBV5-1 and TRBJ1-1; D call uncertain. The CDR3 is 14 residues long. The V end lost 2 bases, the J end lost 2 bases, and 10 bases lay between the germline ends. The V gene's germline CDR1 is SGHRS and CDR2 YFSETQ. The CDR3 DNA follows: TGCGCCAGCAGCTTATTGGGCATCAACACTGAAGCTTTCTTT. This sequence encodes CASSLLGINTEAFF.

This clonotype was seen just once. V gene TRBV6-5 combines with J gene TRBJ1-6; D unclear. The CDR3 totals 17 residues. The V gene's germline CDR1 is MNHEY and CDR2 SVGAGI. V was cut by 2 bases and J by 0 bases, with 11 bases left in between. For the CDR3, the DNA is TGTGCCAGCAGTTACGACTCTGCCATCTCCTATAATTCACCCCTCCACTTT. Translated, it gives CASSYDSAISYNSPLHF.